This T cell receptor beta chain was captured by sequencing in a study of HIV-infected patients and healthy controls. Regarding the study as a whole: Comparisons were complicated because patients and controls had unequal numbers of distinct sequences. Size-matched repertoire data failed to replicate the apparent Gini index recovery after therapy in HIV-infected patients.

Whole blood was used without fractionation, so all unsorted peripheral T cells were included. In this sample, this clonotype is medium-sized (0.01 to 0.1%). Antigen unknown. cDNA was made from about 510 ng RNA using alpha and beta constant primers. Using multiplexing indices, alpha and beta chain libraries were generated apart by chain-specific third strand synthesis. A single primer pair per chain amplified all rearrangements, with per-molecule barcodes. TCRdb reanalysed the 5' RACE reads using MiXCR and keeps one entry per CDR3 protein. Altogether around 20,000 distinct CDR3 sequences are present, approximately 9.1% being singletons, with the ten largest covering about 6.7%. The sample comprised blood. The receptor's source is an adult in good health.

The CDR3 nucleotides read TGTGCCAGCAGCTTATCCCCCAGCTCCTACAATGAGCAGTTCTTC. Its translation is CASSLSPSSYNEQFF. The V gene is TRBV7-9, the J gene TRBJ2-1, with D hard to call. CDR1 is SEHNR and CDR2 is FQNEAQ in the germline V gene (reference sequence). The CDR3 is made up of 15 amino acids. V lost 2 bases and J lost 0, with 8 bases in between. The whole variable domain, filled in from reference TRBV7-9 and TRBJ2-1, reads DTGVSQNPRHKITKRGQNVTFRCDPISEHNRLYWYRQTLGQGPEFLTYFQNEAQLEKSRLLSDRFSAERPKGSFSTLEIQRTEQGDSAMYLCASSLSPSSYNEQFFGPGTRLTVL.